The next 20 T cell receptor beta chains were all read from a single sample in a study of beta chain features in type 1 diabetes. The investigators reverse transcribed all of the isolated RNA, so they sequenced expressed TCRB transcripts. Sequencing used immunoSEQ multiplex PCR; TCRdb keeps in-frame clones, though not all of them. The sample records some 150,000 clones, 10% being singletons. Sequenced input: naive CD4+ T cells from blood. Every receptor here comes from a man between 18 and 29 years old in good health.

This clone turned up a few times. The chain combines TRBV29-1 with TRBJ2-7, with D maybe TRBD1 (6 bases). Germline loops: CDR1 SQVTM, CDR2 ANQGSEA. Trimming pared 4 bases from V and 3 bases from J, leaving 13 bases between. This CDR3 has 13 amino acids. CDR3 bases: TGCAGCGTTGGGACTTCAGGGGTCTACGAGCAGTACTTC. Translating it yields CSVGTSGVYEQYF.

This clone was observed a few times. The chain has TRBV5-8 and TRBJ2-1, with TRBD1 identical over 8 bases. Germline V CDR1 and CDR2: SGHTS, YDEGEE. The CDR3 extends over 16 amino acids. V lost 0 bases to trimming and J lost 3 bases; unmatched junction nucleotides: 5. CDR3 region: CASSLASGQGYNEQFF. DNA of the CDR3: TGTGCCAGCAGCTTGGCCTCCGGACAGGGCTACAATGAGCAGTTCTTC. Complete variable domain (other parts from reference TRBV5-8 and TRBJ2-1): EAGVTQSPTHLIKTRGQQATLRCSPISGHTSVYWYQQALGLGLQFLLWYDEGEERNRGNFPPRFSGRQFPNYSSELNVNALELEDSALYLCASSLASGQGYNEQFFGPGTRLTVL.

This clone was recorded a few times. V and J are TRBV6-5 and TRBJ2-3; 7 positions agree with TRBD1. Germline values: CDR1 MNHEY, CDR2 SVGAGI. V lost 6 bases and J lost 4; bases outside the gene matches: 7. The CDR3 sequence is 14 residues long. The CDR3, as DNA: TGTGCCAGCAGGATGCGACAGGGCTCAGATACGCAGTATTTT. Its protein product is CASRMRQGSDTQYF.

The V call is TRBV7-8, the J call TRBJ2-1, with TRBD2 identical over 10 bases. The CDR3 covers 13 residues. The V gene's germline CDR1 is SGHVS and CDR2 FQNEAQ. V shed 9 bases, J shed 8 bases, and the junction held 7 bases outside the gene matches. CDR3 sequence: CASRTSGVHEQFF. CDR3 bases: TGTGCCAGTCGGACTAGCGGAGTGCATGAGCAGTTCTTC.

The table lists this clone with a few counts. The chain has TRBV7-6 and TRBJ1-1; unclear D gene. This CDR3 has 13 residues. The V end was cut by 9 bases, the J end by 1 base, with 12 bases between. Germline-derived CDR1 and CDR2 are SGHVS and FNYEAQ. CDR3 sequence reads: CASQSDENTEAFF. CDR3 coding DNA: TGTGCCAGTCAGAGCGACGAGAACACTGAAGCTTTCTTT. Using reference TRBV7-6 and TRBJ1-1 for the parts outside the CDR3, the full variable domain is GAGVSQSPRYKVTKRGQDVALRCDPISGHVSLYWYRQALGQGPEFLTYFNYEAQQDKSGLPNDRFSAERPEGSISTLTIQRTEQRDSAMYRCASQSDENTEAFFGQGTRLTVV.

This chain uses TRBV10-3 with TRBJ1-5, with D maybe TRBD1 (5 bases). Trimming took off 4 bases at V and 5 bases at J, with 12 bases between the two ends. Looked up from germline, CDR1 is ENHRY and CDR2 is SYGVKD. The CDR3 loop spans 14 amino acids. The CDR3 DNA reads TGTGCCATCAGTGGCGGGGCTAATGATCAGCCCCAGCATTTT. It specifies CAISGGANDQPQHF.

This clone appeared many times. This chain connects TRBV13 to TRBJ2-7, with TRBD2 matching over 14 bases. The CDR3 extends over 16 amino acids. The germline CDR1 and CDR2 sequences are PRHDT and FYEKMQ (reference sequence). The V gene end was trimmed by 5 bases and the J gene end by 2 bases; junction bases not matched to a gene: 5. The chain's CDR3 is CASSTGLAGDTYEQYF. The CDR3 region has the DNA TGTGCCAGCAGCACGGGACTAGCGGGGGATACCTACGAGCAGTACTTC.

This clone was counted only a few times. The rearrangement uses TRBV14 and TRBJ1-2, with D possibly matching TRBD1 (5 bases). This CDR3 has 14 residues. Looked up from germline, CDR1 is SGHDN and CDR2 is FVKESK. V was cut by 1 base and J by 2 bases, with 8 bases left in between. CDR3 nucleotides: TGTGCCAGCAGCCAAGGGGGCAGGAACTATGGCTACACCTTC. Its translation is CASSQGGRNYGYTF.

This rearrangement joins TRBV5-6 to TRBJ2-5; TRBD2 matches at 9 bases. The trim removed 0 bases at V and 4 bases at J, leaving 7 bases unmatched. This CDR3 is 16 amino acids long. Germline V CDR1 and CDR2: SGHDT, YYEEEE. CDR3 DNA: TGTGCCAGCAGCTTGGCCAAGCGGGGGGCCGCAGAGACCCAGTACTTC. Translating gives CASSLAKRGAAETQYF. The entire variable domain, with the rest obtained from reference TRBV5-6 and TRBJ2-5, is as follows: DAGVTQSPTHLIKTRGQQVTLRCSPKSGHDTVSWYQQALGQGPQFIFQYYEEEERQRGNFPDRFSGHQFPNYSSELNVNALLLGDSALYLCASSLAKRGAAETQYFGPGTRLLVL.

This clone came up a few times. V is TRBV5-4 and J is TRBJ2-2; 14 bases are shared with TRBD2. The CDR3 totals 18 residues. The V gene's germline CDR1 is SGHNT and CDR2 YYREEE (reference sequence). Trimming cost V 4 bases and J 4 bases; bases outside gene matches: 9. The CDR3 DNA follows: TGTGCCAGCAGCCCTCGACTAGCGGGGGGGCCCAGCACCGGGGAGCTGTTTTTT. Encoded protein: CASSPRLAGGPSTGELFF.

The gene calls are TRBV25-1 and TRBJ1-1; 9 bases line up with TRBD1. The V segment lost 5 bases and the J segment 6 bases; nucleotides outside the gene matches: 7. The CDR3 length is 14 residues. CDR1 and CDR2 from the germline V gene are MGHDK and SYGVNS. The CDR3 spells CASSPTGGAAEAFF. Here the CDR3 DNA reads TGTGCCAGCAGTCCAACAGGGGGCGCGGCTGAAGCTTTCTTT. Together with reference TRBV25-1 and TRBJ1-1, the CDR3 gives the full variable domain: EADIYQTPRYLVIGTGKKITLECSQTMGHDKMYWYQQDPGMELHLIHYSYGVNSTEKGDLSSESTVSRIRTEHFPLTLESARPSHTSQYLCASSPTGGAAEAFFGQGTRLTVV.

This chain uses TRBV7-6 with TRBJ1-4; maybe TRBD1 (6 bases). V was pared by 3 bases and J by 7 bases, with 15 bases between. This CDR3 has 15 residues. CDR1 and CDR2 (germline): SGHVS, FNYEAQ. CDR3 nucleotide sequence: TGTGCCAGCAGCTTGGAAGGGGGAAAGGGTGAAAAACTGTTTTTT. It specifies CASSLEGGKGEKLFF.

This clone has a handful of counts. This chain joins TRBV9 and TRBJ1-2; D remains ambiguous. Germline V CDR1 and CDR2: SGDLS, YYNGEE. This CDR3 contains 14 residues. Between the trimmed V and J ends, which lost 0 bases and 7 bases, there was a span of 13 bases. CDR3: CASSVGQVFSGYTF. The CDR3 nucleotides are TGTGCCAGCAGCGTAGGGCAGGTGTTCTCTGGCTACACCTTC.

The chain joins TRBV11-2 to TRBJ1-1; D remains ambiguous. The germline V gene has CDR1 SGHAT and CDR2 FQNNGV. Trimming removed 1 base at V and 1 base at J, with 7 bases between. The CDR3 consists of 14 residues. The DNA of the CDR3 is TGTGCCAGCAGCTTAGGACACGGGAACACTGAAGCTTTCTTT. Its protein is CASSLGHGNTEAFF.

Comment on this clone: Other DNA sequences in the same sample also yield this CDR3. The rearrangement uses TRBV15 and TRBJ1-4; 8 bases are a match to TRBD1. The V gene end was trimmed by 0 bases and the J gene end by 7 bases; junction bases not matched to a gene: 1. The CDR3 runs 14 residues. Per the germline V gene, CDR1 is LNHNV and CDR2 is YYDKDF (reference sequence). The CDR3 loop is CATSRDRGREKLFF. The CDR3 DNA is TGTGCCACCAGCAGAGACAGGGGGCGTGAAAAACTGTTTTTT.

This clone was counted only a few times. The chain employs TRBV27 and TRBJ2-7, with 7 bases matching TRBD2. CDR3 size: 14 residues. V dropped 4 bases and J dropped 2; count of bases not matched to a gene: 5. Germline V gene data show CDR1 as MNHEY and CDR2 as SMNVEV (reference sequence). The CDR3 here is CASSYERGAYEQYF. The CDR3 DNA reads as TGTGCCAGCAGTTACGAGCGGGGCGCCTACGAGCAGTACTTC.

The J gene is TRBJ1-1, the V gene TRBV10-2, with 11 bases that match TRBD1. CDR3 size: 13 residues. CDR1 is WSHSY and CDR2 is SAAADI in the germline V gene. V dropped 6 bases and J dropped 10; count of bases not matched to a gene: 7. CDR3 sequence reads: CASSGQGASGAFF. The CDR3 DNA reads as TGCGCCAGCAGCGGACAGGGGGCGAGTGGAGCTTTCTTT.

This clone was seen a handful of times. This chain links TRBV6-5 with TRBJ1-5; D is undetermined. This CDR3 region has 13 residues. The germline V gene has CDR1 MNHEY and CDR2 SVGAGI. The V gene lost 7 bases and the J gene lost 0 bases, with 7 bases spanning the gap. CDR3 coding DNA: TGTGCCAGCACCACAAGTAGCAATCAGCCCCAGCATTTT. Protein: CASTTSSNQPQHF.

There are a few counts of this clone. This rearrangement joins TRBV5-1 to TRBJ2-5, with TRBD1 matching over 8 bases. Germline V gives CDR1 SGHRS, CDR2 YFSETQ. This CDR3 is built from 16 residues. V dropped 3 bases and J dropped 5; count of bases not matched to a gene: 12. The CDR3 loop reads CASSSSRTGIGETQYF. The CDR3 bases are TGCGCCAGCAGCTCGTCTCGGACAGGGATCGGGGAGACCCAGTACTTC.

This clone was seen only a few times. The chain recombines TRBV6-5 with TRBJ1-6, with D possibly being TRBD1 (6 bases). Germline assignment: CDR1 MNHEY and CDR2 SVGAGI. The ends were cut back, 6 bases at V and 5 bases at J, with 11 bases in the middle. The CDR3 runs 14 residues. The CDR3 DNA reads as TGTGCCAGCAGACGGACAGTAGATAATTCACCCCTCCACTTT. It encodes CASRRTVDNSPLHF.